This T cell receptor (beta chain) emerged from a study of identifying expanded T cells in peripheral blood. Overall study findings and caveats: Clone count variance between roughly 2-week samples rose with total template count.

Comments on this clone: Its antigen is still unknown.

Unmatched junction bases numbered 8, after V lost 5 bases and J lost 0 bases. The CDR3 has 18 residues. Per germline, CDR1 MNHEY and CDR2 SMNVEV (reference sequence). Assay: immunoSEQ multiplex PCR; the TCRdb copy retains only in-frame clones and omits some. The sample records 55,000 to 75,000 clones, 80% to 90% being singletons. The material sequenced was blood. This TCR was sampled from a person aged 18 to 75 in good health. This sequence joins TRBV27 and TRBJ2-4, with 12 bases identical to TRBD2. The CDR3 DNA follows: TGTGCCAGCAGTCACTGGACTAGCGGGAACCTAGCCAAAAACATTCAGTACTTC. Its translation is CASSHWTSGNLAKNIQYF.